What follows describes a single TCR beta chain. This record belongs to a study of blood T cell repertoires in COVID-19. Study-wide context: T cells, B-cell-depleted T cells, or PBMCs supplied cDNA or gDNA.

Germline V gene lookup returns CDR1 MNHEY and CDR2 SMNVEV (reference sequence). This CDR3 spans 15 amino acids. V shed 7 bases and J shed 4 bases, with 16 bases lying between them. This table comes from immunoSEQ multiplex PCR, and its TCRdb copy is limited to in-frame clones, with some not included. The data contain some 200,000 clones, roughly four fifths of them singletons. Enrolled during active infection, Seattle patients were then followed longitudinally. The chain has TRBV27 and TRBJ1-4; D is perhaps TRBD1 (5 bases). Sequencing was done on a sample of peripheral blood. The receptor was isolated from a woman at least 80 years old with COVID-19, enrolled during active disease. The CDR3: CASKFSRQRNEKLFF. CDR3 sequence (DNA): TGTGCCAGCAAGTTTTCGCGACAGCGTAATGAAAAACTGTTTTTT.